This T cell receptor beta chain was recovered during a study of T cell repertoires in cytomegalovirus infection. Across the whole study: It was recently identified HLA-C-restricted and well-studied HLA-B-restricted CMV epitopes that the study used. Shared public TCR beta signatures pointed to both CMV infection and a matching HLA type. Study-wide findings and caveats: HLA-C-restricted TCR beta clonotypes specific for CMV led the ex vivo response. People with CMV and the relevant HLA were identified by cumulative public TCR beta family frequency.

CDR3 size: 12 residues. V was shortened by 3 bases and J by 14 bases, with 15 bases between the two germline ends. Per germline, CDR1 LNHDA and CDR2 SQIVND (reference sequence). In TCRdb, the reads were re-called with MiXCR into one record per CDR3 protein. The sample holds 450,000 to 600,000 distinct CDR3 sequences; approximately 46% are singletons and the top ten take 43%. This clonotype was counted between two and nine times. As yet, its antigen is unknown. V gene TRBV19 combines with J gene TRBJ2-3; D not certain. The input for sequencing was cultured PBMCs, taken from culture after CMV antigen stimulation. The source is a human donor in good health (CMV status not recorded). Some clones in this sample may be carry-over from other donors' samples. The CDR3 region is CASSIRSGHLYF. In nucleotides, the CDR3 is TGTGCCAGTAGTATCAGGTCGGGCCATCTGTATTTT.